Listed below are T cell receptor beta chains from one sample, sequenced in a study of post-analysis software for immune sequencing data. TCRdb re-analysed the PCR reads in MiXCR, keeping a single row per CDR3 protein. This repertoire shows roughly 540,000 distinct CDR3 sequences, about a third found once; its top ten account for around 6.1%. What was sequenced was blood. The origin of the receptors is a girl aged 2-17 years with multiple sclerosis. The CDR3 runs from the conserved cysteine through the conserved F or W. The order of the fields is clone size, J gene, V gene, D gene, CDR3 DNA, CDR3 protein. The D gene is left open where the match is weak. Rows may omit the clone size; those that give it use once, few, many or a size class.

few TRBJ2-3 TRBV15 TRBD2 TGTGCCACCAGCTCCCCGGGGAGGGTACATACGCAGTATTTT CATSSPGRVHTQYF
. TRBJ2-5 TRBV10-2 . TGCGCCAGCAGGGCCTCGGGACTCCAAGAGACCCAGTACTTC CASRASGLQETQYF
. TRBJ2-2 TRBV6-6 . TGTGCCAGCAGTTCTCCAAGTCTGGTGGGCGGGGAGCTGTTTTTT CASSSPSLVGGELFF
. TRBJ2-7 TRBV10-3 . TGTGCCATCAGGGGCCCCCAGGGTCCCTACGAGCAGTACTTC CAIRGPQGPYEQYF
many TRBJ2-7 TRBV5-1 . TGCGCCAGCAGCTTGGCCGTCGGCAGGGGCAACGAGCAGTACTTC CASSLAVGRGNEQYF
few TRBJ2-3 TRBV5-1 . TGCGCCAGCAGCTACGCGGGGCGACCCACAGATACGCAGTATTTT CASSYAGRPTDTQYF
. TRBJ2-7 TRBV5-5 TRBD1 TGTGCCAGCAGCCGGTCGGACAGGGGGCAGTCGCAGTACTTC CASSRSDRGQSQYF
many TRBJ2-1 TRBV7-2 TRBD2 TGTGCCAGCAGCCTGACTAGCGGGGGGGCCAATGAGCAGTTCTTC CASSLTSGGANEQFF
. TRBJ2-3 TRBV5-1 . TGCGCCAGCAGCTTGTTTGGGGGCACAGATACGCAGTATTTT CASSLFGGTDTQYF
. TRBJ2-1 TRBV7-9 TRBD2 TGTGCCAGCAGCTTACTCCATAGCGGGGGCTCCTACAATGAGCAGTTCTTC CASSLLHSGGSYNEQFF
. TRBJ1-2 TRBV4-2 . TGTGCCGGCAGCCAAGAGCCAGCCGCTAACTATGGCTACACCTTC CAGSQEPAANYGYTF